The clone carrying this T cell receptor (beta chain) appeared many times. Its target is unknown. For repertoire sequencing, the TCR beta CDR3 regions were amplified from RNA transcripts. In the first round, RT-PCR was carried out with HTBI primers, and a multiplex PCR formed the second round. One entry per CDR3 protein results from TCRdb running MiXCR on the multiplex PCR reads. The table has approximately 480,000 distinct CDR3 sequences, under 15% seen once; the top ten hold around 9.8%. These data come from a study of Graves' ophthalmopathy and Graves' hyperthyroidism. Findings of the study overall: Most expanded clonotypes in thyroid above 0.001 frequency also showed up in blood.

Trimming removed 2 bases from V and 3 bases from J, with 8 bases in between. CDR3 size: 13 residues. From germline, CDR1 is MNHNS and CDR2 SASEGT. Other autoimmune diseases, uncontrolled infections, pregnancy and lactation each led to patient exclusion. Reliance was placed on clinical symptoms, serum thyroxine, TRAb, thyroid ultrasound and orbital computed tomography for diagnosis. Sequenced material: blood. The chain couples TRBV6-1 to TRBJ2-7, with D possibly matching TRBD1 (5 bases). The sequence was obtained from a woman in her 30s with Graves' ophthalmopathy. The CDR3 DNA follows: TGTGCCAGCAGTGAACCCAGGGTCTACGAGCAGTACTTC. This codes for CASSEPRVYEQYF.